The 24 T cell receptor beta chains below all came from one sample that was sequenced in a study of blood T cell repertoires in COVID-19. Measured with immunoSEQ multiplex PCR; TCRdb has only the in-frame clones, and not every one. The table includes fewer than 300,000 clones, approximately 86% detected once. The sequencing sample was made of peripheral blood. The receptors come from a woman younger than 45 with acute or convalescent COVID-19.

This rearrangement joins TRBV19 to TRBJ1-2, with 10 bases fitting TRBD1. The ends lost 5 bases at V and 8 bases at J; junction bases unmatched: 8. Germline CDR1 LNHDA, CDR2 SQIVND (reference sequence). There are 14 residues in the CDR3. CDR3 in amino acids: CASSVDRGRGGYTF. CDR3 bases: TGTGCCAGTAGTGTCGACAGGGGGCGCGGAGGCTACACCTTC.

V gene TRBV11-2 combines with J gene TRBJ1-6; TRBD1 is a possible D gene (5 bases). Trimming took off 1 base at V and 5 bases at J, with 6 bases between the two ends. CDR3 length: 14 amino acids. The germline gives CDR1 SGHAT, CDR2 FQNNGV. CDR3 bases: TGTGCCAGCAGCTTAGGACAGAATAATTCACCCCTCCACTTT. It encodes CASSLGQNNSPLHF. The full variable domain, in which reference TRBV11-2 and TRBJ1-6 provide the parts outside the CDR3, is EAGVAQSPRYKIIEKRQSVAFWCNPISGHATLYWYQQILGQGPKLLIQFQNNGVVDDSQLPKDRFSAERLKGVDSTLKIQPAKLEDSAVYLCASSLGQNNSPLHFGNGTRLTVT.

This clone was recorded a few times. The CDR3 bases are TGTGCCAGCAGCCCGGGACAGGGGGATCCTAATGAAAAACTGTTTTTT. As protein: CASSPGQGDPNEKLFF. The chain is built from TRBV5-6 and TRBJ1-4; 11 bases fit TRBD1. This CDR3 contains 16 residues. The germline V gene has CDR1 SGHDT and CDR2 YYEEEE. The V gene end was trimmed by 4 bases and the J gene end by 3 bases; junction bases not matched to a gene: 5.

Here the CDR3 reads CASSLGPGSYNEQFF. For the CDR3, the DNA is TGTGCCAGCAGCTTAGGTCCAGGATCCTACAATGAGCAGTTCTTC. The rearrangement links TRBV11-3 to TRBJ2-1; D is unresolved. V was shortened by 1 base and J by 1 base, with 8 bases between the two germline ends. Germline V gene sequence: CDR1 SGHNT, CDR2 YENEEA. The CDR3 sequence is 15 residues long.

The V call is TRBV9, the J call TRBJ1-1; D is perhaps TRBD1 (6 bases). V was trimmed by 0 bases and J by 6 bases, leaving 18 bases between them. This CDR3 has 16 amino acids. Germline CDR1 and CDR2: SGDLS and YYNGEE. The CDR3 DNA reads as TGTGCCAGCAGCGTAGTTTTGGGGGCCCGGGTTCCTGAAGCTTTCTTT. Translation: CASSVVLGARVPEAFF.

This chain connects TRBV24-1 to TRBJ2-7; 9 positions agree with TRBD1. The V gene end was trimmed by 5 bases and the J gene end by 3 bases; junction bases not matched to a gene: 7. The CDR3 consists of 15 residues. Germline V gene sequence: CDR1 KGHDR, CDR2 SFDVKD. The CDR3, as DNA: TGTGCCACCAGTGCTGTAGGACAGGGGAGCTACGAGCAGTACTTC. Translating it yields CATSAVGQGSYEQYF.

This rearrangement joins TRBV5-6 to TRBJ2-1, with D maybe TRBD2 (6 bases). V gave up 0 bases and J gave up 7 bases, with 14 bases separating them. The CDR3 has 15 amino acids. The germline V gene encodes CDR1 SGHDT and CDR2 YYEEEE. The CDR3 here is CASSLDLTSFNEQFF. CDR3 DNA: TGTGCCAGCAGCTTGGACCTGACTAGTTTTAATGAGCAGTTCTTC.

V is TRBV2 and J is TRBJ2-5, with a weak D call TRBD2 (7 bases). Looked up from germline, CDR1 is SNHLY and CDR2 is FYNNEI. CDR3 length: 16 amino acids. V lost 6 bases and J lost 4, with 21 bases in between. The CDR3 DNA sequence: TGTGCCAGCAGGGGGTTCGCGGGAGAAGGGGGAGAGACCCAGTACTTC. Protein sequence: CASRGFAGEGGETQYF. Using reference TRBV2 and TRBJ2-5 for the parts outside the CDR3, the full variable domain is EPEVTQTPSHQVTQMGQEVILRCVPISNHLYFYWYRQILGQKVEFLVSFYNNEISEKSEIFDDQFSVERPDGSNFTLKIRSTKLEDSAMYFCASRGFAGEGGETQYFGPGTRLLVL.

The chain joins TRBV20-1 to TRBJ1-3; D uncertain. V was shortened by 3 bases and J by 0 bases, with 9 bases between the two germline ends. The CDR3 runs 14 residues. The V gene's germline CDR1 is DFQATT and CDR2 SNEGSKA (reference sequence). CDR3 in DNA: TGCAGTGCTAGTCCGGGTGGCTCTGGAAACACCATATATTTT. Its protein is CSASPGGSGNTIYF.

This clone was observed a few times. This rearrangement joins TRBV10-2 to TRBJ2-7; D might be TRBD2 (5 bases). V lost 0 bases, J lost 3 bases, and 12 bases lay in between. Germline V gene data show CDR1 as WSHSY and CDR2 as SAAADI. The CDR3 loop spans 15 amino acids. CDR3 region: CASSESRVRFYEQYF. In DNA, the CDR3 is TGCGCCAGCAGTGAGTCGCGGGTTAGATTCTACGAGCAGTACTTC.

V usage is TRBV5-1 and J usage is TRBJ2-1, with 13 positions matching TRBD2. The CDR3 spans 15 residues. With V trimmed by 4 bases and J by 9 bases, 7 bases remained unmatched. Per germline, CDR1 SGHRS and CDR2 YFSETQ. In nucleotides, the CDR3 is TGCGCCAGCAGCCTCGGACTAGCGGGAGTATCTGAGCAGTTCTTC. Translating it yields CASSLGLAGVSEQFF.

The chain uses TRBV5-6 and TRBJ2-3; possibly TRBD1 for D (5 bases). V lost 5 bases and J 2 bases, leaving 15 bases between the germline ends. This CDR3 comprises 15 residues. Germline CDR1 SGHDT, CDR2 YYEEEE. CDR3 sequence reads: CASSRGLRVTDTQYF. The DNA of the CDR3 is TGTGCCAGCAGTCGCGGTCTCAGGGTCACAGATACGCAGTATTTT.

The J gene is TRBJ2-3, the V gene TRBV19, with D maybe TRBD1 (5 bases). Germline loops: CDR1 LNHDA, CDR2 SQIVND (reference sequence). The CDR3 covers 15 residues. Trimming left V 9 bases short and J 0 bases short, with 16 bases between. The CDR3 sequence: CASISTTASTDTQYF. The CDR3 nucleotides read TGTGCCAGCATAAGCACGACAGCTAGCACAGATACGCAGTATTTT.

Concerning this clone: At one of its ends the junction is not consistent with the germline gene, which may arise from a read error. The chain combines TRBV19 with TRBJ2-7; 9 positions agree with TRBD1. CDR3 length: 15 amino acids. The germline V gene has CDR1 LNHDA and CDR2 SQIVND (reference sequence). CDR3 residues: CASSIEGQGSHEQYF. CDR3 in DNA: TGTGCCAGTAGTATAGAGGGACAGGGCTCCCACGAGCAGTACTTC.

The chain is built from TRBV7-2 and TRBJ1-5; weak D call: TRBD1 (5 bases). CDR3 length equals 15 residues. CDR1 is SGHTA and CDR2 is FQGNSA in the germline V gene. V lost 5 bases and J lost 3, with 14 bases in between. In DNA form, the CDR3 reads TGTGCCAGCAGCGCTTATCAGGGAAACAATCAGCCCCAGCATTTT. Protein product: CASSAYQGNNQPQHF.

CDR3 bases: TGCAGCGCCACCGGTACAGGCCTCAATCAGCCCCAGCATTTT. It is translated as CSATGTGLNQPQHF. The chain couples TRBV29-1 to TRBJ1-5, with D possibly matching TRBD1 (5 bases). The V gene lost 7 bases and the J gene lost 3 bases, with 16 bases spanning the gap. Germline V gene data show CDR1 as SQVTM and CDR2 as ANQGSEA. The CDR3 extends over 14 amino acids.

The chain recombines TRBV11-2 with TRBJ2-5; TRBD1 matches 8 bases. Trimming cost V 5 bases and J 6 bases; bases outside gene matches: 17. The V gene's germline CDR1 is SGHAT and CDR2 FQNNGV. The CDR3 is 17 residues long. The CDR3 loop is CASSRGTGSGVIQTQYF. Written as DNA, the CDR3 is TGTGCCAGCAGCCGTGGGACAGGCAGTGGGGTGATACAGACCCAGTACTTC.

The rearrangement joins TRBV7-2 to TRBJ2-7, with TRBD1 identical over 10 bases. Trimming at V came to 0 bases and at J to 7 bases, leaving 9 bases not matched to a gene. The CDR3 loop spans 16 amino acids. Germline CDR1 SGHTA, CDR2 FQGNSA. CDR3 protein: CASSLASDRGKREQYF. For the CDR3, the DNA is TGTGCCAGCAGCTTAGCGTCGGACAGGGGGAAACGGGAGCAGTACTTC.

This chain uses TRBV7-2 with TRBJ1-2; D gene unclear. This CDR3 is built from 13 residues. Germline V CDR1 and CDR2: SGHTA, FQGNSA. V lost 1 base, J lost 4 bases, and 7 bases lay in between. In DNA, the CDR3 is TGTGCCAGCAGCTTAGAACAGTCCTATGGCTACACCTTC. This codes for CASSLEQSYGYTF.

The sample holds one count of this clone. This chain joins TRBV30 and TRBJ1-4, with 7 bases identical to TRBD1. Looked up from germline, CDR1 is GTSNPN and CDR2 is SVGIG (reference sequence). Trimming at V came to 3 bases and at J to 0 bases, leaving 10 bases not matched to a gene. This CDR3 is 17 amino acids long. The CDR3 DNA reads as TGTGCCTGGAGCTGGGGACAGACATTTGCAACTAATGAAAAACTGTTTTTT. It translates to CAWSWGQTFATNEKLFF.

This chain uses TRBV27 with TRBJ2-3; D might be TRBD2 (6 bases). Germline V gene data show CDR1 as MNHEY and CDR2 as SMNVEV (reference sequence). V was pared by 4 bases and J by 3 bases, with 17 bases between. CDR3 length: 16 residues. CDR3 sequence: CASSSVGGRGTDTQYF. CDR3 nucleotides: TGTGCCAGCAGTTCGGTTGGGGGGAGAGGTACAGATACGCAGTATTTT.

This clone came up a few times. CDR3 sequence (DNA): TGTGCCAGCAGCCAAGTCCTGACAGGGGAGATTTCTTCTGGAAACACCATATATTTT. Its translation is CASSQVLTGEISSGNTIYF. The rearrangement uses TRBV3-1 (or the pseudogene TRBV3-2) and TRBJ1-3; TRBD1 matches 8 bases. CDR3 length: 19 amino acids. The V gene end was trimmed by 1 base and the J gene end by 1 base; junction bases not matched to a gene: 12. Germline values: CDR1 LGHDT, CDR2 YNNKEL (reference sequence).

This clone occurred once. J is TRBJ1-4 and V is TRBV6-5; the D gene is possibly TRBD1 (6 bases). V dropped 10 bases and J dropped 8 bases, with 17 bases sitting between them. CDR3 size: 13 residues. CDR1 is MNHEY and CDR2 is SVGAGI in the germline V gene. CDR3 nucleotide sequence: TGTGCCACCTACGGGACAACGGGGGAAAAACTGTTTTTT. It specifies CATYGTTGEKLFF.

The rearrangement links TRBV7-2 to TRBJ2-7, with D possibly TRBD2 on 6 matching bases. Trimming cost V 5 bases and J 0 bases, with 17 bases left between them. Germline V lookup: CDR1 SGHTA, CDR2 FQGNSA. The CDR3 loop spans 16 amino acids. CDR3 in DNA: TGTGCCAGCAGCGCATCCGGGACTGCTATCTCCTACGAGCAGTACTTC. Amino acid sequence: CASSASGTAISYEQYF.